The rows below give T cell receptor beta chains drawn from one sample of a study of T cell repertoires in cytomegalovirus infection. No cognate antigen is known for these TCRs. Each CDR3 protein gets one entry after TCRdb re-called the reads with MiXCR. The sample records 100,000 or so distinct CDR3 sequences, over 40% being singletons. The material sequenced was CD8+ T cells from cultured PBMCs, taken from culture after CMV antigen stimulation. The receptors come from a human donor in good health (CMV status not recorded). Some clones in this sample may be carry-over from other donors' samples. CDR3s include the opening cysteine and the closing phenylalanine or tryptophan. Fields, in order: clone size, V gene, J gene, D gene, CDR3 protein, CDR3 DNA. The D gene is left open where the match is weak. Rows may omit the clone size; those that give it use once, few, many or a size class.

-,TRBV7-9,TRBJ1-1,-,CASSPRQRIEAFF,TGTGCCAGCAGCCCCAGACAGCGCATTGAAGCTTTCTTT
many,TRBV20-1,TRBJ2-1,TRBD1,CSADQGQVLGNEQFF,TGCAGTGCCGACCAGGGACAGGTTTTAGGGAATGAGCAGTTCTTC
-,TRBV11-2,TRBJ2-1,TRBD1,CASSQGTGRGNEQFF,TGTGCCAGCAGCCAAGGGACAGGGAGAGGCAATGAGCAGTTCTTC
few,TRBV7-6,TRBJ2-1,-,CASSLEQMSYNEQFF,TGTGCCAGCAGCTTAGAACAGATGTCTTATAATGAGCAGTTCTTC
-,TRBV15,TRBJ2-2,TRBD1,CATSGDRATGELFF,TGTGCCACCAGCGGGGACAGGGCCACCGGGGAGCTGTTTTTT
-,TRBV7-9,TRBJ1-1,-,CASRPRTEMNTEAFF,TGTGCCAGCAGACCTCGGACTGAGATGAACACTGAAGCTTTCTTT
-,TRBV7-2,TRBJ2-3,TRBD1,CASSPYGQGATDTQYF,TGTGCCAGCAGCCCCTACGGACAGGGAGCTACAGATACGCAGTATTTT
-,TRBV7-4,TRBJ1-1,-,CASSPWGTEAFF,TGTGCCAGCTCTCCATGGGGCACTGAAGCTTTCTTT
-,TRBV19,TRBJ2-7,TRBD1,CASSNGQGLSCEQYF,TGTGCCAGTAGTAACGGACAGGGGCTATCGTGCGAGCAGTACTTC
-,TRBV7-9,TRBJ2-5,-,CASRWGQETQYF,TGTGCCAGCAGGTGGGGGCAAGAGACCCAGTACTTC
few,TRBV12-3/TRBV12-4,TRBJ2-5,-,CASSPRMGQAEETQYF,TGTGCCAGCAGTCCGCGGATGGGCCAAGCCGAAGAGACCCAGTACTTC
-,TRBV2,TRBJ1-2,TRBD1,CASSLARDRYYGYTF,TGTGCCAGCAGTTTGGCCCGGGACAGATACTATGGCTACACCTTC
few,TRBV19,TRBJ1-1,-,CASHPVPYTEAFF,TGTGCCAGCCACCCCGTCCCATACACTGAAGCTTTCTTT
few,TRBV27,TRBJ2-7,-,CASSLTGNRHEQYF,TGTGCCAGCAGCTTAACAGGGAATCGACACGAGCAGTACTTC
-,TRBV12-3/TRBV12-4,TRBJ2-1,TRBD2,CASSPYGTSGGNEQFF,TGTGCCAGCAGCCCCTACGGGACTAGCGGGGGAAATGAGCAGTTCTTC
-,TRBV19,TRBJ2-3,-,CASANTITGGGPTDTQYF,TGTGCCAGTGCAAACACTATCACTGGCGGGGGCCCCACAGATACGCAGTATTTT
-,TRBV7-7,TRBJ2-7,-,CASSLAISYEQYF,TGTGCCAGCAGCTTAGCCATTTCCTACGAGCAGTACTTC
-,TRBV7-3,TRBJ2-7,-,CASSPAGSYEQYF,TGTGCCAGCAGCCCAGCCGGGTCCTACGAGCAGTACTTC
many,TRBV19,TRBJ1-6,-,CASSAVYGGSTLHF,TGTGCCAGTAGTGCCGTCTACGGGGGATCAACCCTCCACTTT
-,TRBV11-2,TRBJ2-7,-,CASSSQTVSYEQYF,TGTGCCAGCAGCTCGCAGACAGTTTCCTACGAGCAGTACTTC
-,TRBV7-6,TRBJ1-5,-,CASSSDEGQPQHF,TGTGCCAGCAGCTCGGACGAGGGGCAGCCCCAGCATTTT
-,TRBV6-1,TRBJ2-3,TRBD2,CASRESLAGGYTDTQYF,TGTGCCAGCAGGGAATCTCTAGCGGGGGGGTACACAGATACGCAGTATTTT
-,TRBV29-1,TRBJ2-2,-,CSVAGWAGELFF,TGCAGCGTTGCTGGGTGGGCCGGGGAGCTGTTTTTT
few,TRBV7-8,TRBJ2-1,TRBD1,CASSQPGQGAFEQFF,TGTGCCAGCAGCCAACCGGGACAGGGGGCCTTTGAGCAGTTCTTC
few,TRBV4-1,TRBJ1-5,-,CASNHRPTIGQPQHF,TGCGCCAGCAACCACCGACCGACGATCGGGCAGCCCCAGCATTTT
-,TRBV6-1,TRBJ1-1,-,CASSAASTGRPEAFF,TGTGCCAGCAGCGCCGCATCGACAGGAAGGCCTGAAGCTTTCTTT
few,TRBV25-1,TRBJ2-7,-,CASSGGDSISQYF,TGTGCCAGCAGTGGGGGGGACAGCATATCGCAGTACTTC
few,TRBV27,TRBJ1-2,-,CASSHDTAYGYTF,TGTGCCAGCAGCCACGACACGGCGTATGGCTACACCTTC
many,TRBV2,TRBJ2-1,-,CASNGRESNEQFF,TGTGCCAGCAATGGACGGGAGAGTAATGAGCAGTTCTTC
-,TRBV9,TRBJ2-1,-,CASSVGGNDYNEQFF,TGTGCCAGCAGCGTAGGGGGGAACGACTACAATGAGCAGTTCTTC
-,TRBV20-1,TRBJ2-3,TRBD2,CSAAAGTILSSTDTQYF,TGCAGCGCCGCAGCCGGGACTATCTTATCTAGCACAGATACGCAGTATTTT